Sequencing of this T cell receptor beta chain was carried out in a study of lymphopenia after photon versus proton radiotherapy. Produced via immunoSEQ multiplex PCR; TCRdb's table is partial and in-frame only. Of tens of thousands of clones detected, roughly 85% appear once; the ten largest clones hold approximately 19%. Study-wide results and limits: Authors raise, but do not show, better survival with proton therapy. Proton therapy kept repertoires fairly stable, unlike photons, which gained effector/memory cells. Post-nadir diversity loss with photons came from oligoclonal expansion, particularly CD8+ Temra cells.

Turning to this clone: What it binds is not known.

CDR3 size: 14 residues. The ends were cut back, 5 bases at V and 5 bases at J, with 18 bases in the middle. Per germline, CDR1 GTSNPN and CDR2 SVGIG (reference sequence). This TCR was sampled from a man aged 60-69 years with pancreatic cancer. The chain couples TRBV30 to TRBJ2-5; D possibly matches TRBD1 or TRBD2 (5 bases each). The sequences come from peripheral blood, collected from a patient treated with photon-based radiotherapy. The CDR3 sequence: CAWGTGSAGETQYF. In nucleotides, the CDR3 is TGTGCCTGGGGGACGGGGTCAGCAGGGGAGACCCAGTACTTC.